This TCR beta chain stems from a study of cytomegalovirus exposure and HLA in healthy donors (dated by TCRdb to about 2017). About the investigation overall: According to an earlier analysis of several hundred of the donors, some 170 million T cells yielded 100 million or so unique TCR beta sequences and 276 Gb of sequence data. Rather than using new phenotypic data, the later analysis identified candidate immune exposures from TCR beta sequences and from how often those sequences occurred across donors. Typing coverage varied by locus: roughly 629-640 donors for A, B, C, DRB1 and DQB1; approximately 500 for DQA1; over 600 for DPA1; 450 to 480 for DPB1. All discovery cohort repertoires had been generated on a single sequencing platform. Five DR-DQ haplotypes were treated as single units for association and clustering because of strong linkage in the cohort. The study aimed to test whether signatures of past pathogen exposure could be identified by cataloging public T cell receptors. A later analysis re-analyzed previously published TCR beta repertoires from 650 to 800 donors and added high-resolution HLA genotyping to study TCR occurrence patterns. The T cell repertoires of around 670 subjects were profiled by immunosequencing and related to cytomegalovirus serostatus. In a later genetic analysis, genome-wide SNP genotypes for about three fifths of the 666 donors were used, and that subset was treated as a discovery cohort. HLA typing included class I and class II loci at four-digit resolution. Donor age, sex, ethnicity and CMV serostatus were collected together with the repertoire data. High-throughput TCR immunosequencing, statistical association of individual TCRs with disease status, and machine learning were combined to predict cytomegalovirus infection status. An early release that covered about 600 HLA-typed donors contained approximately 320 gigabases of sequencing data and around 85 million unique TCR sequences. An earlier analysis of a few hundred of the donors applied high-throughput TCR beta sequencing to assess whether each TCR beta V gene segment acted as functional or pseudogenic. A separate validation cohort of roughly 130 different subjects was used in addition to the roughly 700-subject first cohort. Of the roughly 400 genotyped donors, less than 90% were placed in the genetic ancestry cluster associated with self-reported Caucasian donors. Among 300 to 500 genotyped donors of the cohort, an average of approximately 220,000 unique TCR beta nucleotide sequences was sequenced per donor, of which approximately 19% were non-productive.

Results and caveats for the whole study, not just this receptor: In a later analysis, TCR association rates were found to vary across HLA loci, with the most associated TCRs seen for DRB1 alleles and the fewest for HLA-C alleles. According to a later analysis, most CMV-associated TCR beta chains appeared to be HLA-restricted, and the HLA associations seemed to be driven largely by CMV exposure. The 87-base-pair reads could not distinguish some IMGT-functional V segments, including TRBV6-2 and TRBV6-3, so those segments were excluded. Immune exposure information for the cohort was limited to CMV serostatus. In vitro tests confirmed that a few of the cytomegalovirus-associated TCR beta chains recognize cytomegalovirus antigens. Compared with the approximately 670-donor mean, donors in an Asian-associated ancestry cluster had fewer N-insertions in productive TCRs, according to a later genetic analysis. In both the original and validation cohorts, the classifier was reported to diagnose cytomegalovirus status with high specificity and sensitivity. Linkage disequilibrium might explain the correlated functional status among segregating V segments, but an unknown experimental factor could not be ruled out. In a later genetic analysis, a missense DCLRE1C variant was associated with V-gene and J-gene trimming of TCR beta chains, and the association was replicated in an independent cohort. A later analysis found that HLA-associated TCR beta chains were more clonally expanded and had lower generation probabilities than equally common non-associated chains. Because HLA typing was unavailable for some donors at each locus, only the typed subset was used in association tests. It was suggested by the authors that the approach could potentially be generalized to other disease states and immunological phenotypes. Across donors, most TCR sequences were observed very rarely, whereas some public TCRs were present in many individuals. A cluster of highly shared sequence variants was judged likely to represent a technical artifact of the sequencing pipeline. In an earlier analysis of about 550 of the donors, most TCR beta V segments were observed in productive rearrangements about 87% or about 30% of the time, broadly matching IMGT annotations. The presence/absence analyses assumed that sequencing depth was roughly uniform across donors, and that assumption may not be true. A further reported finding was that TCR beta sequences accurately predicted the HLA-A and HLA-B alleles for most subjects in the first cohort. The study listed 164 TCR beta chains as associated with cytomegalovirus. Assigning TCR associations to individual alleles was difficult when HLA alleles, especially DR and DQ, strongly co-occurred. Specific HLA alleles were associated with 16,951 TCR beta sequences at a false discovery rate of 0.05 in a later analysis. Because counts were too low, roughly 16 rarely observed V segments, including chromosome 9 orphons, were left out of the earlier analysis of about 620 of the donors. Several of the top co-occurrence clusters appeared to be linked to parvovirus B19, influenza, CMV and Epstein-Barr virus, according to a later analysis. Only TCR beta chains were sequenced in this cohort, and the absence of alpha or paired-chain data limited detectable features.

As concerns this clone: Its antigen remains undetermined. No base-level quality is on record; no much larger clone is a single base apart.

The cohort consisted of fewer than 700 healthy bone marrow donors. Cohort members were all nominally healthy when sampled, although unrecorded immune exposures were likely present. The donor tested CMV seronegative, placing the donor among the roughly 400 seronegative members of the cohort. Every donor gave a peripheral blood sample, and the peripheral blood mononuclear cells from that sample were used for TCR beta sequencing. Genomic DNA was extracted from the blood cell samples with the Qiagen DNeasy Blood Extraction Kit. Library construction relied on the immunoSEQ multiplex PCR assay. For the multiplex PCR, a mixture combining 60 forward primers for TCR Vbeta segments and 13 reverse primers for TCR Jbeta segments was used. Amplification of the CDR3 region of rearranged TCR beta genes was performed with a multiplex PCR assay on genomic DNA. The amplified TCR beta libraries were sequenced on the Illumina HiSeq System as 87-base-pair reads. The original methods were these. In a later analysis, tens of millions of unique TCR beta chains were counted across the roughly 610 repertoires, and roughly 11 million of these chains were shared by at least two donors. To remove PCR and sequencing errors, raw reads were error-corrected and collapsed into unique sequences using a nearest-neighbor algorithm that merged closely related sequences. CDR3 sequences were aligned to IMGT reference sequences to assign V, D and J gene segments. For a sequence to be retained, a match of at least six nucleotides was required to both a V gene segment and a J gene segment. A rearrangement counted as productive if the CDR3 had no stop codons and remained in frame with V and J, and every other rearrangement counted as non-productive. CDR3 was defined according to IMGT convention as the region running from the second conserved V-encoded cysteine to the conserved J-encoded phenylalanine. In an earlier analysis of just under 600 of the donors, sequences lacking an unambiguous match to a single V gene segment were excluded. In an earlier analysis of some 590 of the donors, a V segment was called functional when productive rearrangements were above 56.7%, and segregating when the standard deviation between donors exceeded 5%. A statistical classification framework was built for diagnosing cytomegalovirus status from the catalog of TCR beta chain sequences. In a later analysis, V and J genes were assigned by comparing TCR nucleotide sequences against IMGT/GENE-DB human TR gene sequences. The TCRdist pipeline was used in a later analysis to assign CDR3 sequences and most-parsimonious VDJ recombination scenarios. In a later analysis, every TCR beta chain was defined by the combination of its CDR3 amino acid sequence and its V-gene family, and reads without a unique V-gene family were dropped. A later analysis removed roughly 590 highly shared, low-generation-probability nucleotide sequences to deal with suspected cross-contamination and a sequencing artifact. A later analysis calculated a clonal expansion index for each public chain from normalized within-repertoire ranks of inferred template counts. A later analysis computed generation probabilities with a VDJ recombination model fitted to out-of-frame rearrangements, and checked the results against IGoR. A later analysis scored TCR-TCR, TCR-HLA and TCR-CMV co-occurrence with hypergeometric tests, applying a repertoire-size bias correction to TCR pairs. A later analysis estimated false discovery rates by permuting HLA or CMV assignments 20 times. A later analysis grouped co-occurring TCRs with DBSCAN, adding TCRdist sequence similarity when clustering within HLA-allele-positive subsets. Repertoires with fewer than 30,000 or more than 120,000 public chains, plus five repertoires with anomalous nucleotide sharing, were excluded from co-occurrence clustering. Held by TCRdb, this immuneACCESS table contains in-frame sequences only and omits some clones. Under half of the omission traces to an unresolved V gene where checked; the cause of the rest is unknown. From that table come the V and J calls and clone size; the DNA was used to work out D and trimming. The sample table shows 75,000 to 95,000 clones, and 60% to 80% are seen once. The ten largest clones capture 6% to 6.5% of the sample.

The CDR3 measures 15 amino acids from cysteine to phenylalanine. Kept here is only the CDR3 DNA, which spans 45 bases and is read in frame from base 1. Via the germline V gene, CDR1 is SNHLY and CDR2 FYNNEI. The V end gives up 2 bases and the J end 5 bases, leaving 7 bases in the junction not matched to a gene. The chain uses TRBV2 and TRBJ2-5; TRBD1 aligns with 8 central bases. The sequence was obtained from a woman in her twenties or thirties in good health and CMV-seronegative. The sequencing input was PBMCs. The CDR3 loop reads CASSEQGASVETQYF. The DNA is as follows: TGTGCCAGCAGTGAACAGGGGGCGTCGGTGGAGACCCAGTACTTC.